The T cell receptor (beta chain) under discussion was sequenced for a study of vaccination effects on CD4 cells after COVID-19. Background on the study: Two-dose BNT162b2 or mRNA-1273 vaccination was given to participants.

This clone was recorded a few times. The antigen is not known. The protocol was immunoSEQ multiplex PCR, while the TCRdb copy is restricted to in-frame clones and leaves out a portion. The table lists tens of thousands of clones, around 80% of them singletons. The CDR3 is made up of 16 amino acids. CDR1 is SGHNT, CDR2 YYREEE, per germline (reference sequence). V was clipped by 0 bases and J by 0 bases, with 9 bases between them. Expansion of antigen-specific CD4+ T cells with viral peptide pools was carried out by the ViraFEST assay before sequencing. Following culture for nine to ten days, CD4+ T cells were isolated. According to PCR results, the person was infected with SARS-CoV-2 between March and December 2020.

The chain has TRBV5-4 and TRBJ2-2; possibly TRBD1 for D (6 bases). The TCR was taken from a human donor who had a prior SARS-CoV-2 infection. The material sequenced was CD4+ T cells from PBMCs cultured with HIV peptides, taken before COVID-19 vaccination. Subset meaning: HIV-1 Nef peptide pool negative control/reference culture. CDR3: CASSLGPGANTGELFF. DNA of the CDR3: TGTGCCAGCAGCTTGGGTCCAGGGGCGAACACCGGGGAGCTGTTTTTT.